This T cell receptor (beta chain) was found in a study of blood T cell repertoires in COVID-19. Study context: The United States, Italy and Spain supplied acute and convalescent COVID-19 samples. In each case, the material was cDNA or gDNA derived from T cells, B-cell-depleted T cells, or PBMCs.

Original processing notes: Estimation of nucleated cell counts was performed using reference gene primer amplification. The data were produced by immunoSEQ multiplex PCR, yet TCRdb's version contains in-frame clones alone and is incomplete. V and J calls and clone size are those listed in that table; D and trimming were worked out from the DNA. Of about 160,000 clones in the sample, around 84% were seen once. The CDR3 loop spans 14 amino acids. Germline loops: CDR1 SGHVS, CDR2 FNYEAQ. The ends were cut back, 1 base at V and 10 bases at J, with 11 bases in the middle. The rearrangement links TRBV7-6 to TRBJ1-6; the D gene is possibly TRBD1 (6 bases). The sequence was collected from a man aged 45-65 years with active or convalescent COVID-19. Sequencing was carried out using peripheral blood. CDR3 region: CASSLGPGDSPLHF. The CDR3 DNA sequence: TGTGCCAGCAGCTTAGGACCAGGGGACTCACCCCTCCACTTT.